One sample yielded the 23 T cell receptor beta chains listed below, sequenced in a study of regulatory T cells in long-lasting Graves disease. Library construction for TCR beta used iRepertoire HTBI primers and Arm-PCR of CDR3 regions. TCRdb re-called the multiplex PCR reads with MiXCR, one entry per CDR3 protein. The sample consists of roughly 560,000 distinct CDR3 sequences, more than 15% of them appearing once. The time point is: newly diagnosed GD, antithyroid drugs for less than 3 months. PBMCs were the source of the RNA used for TCR sequencing. A further study also used this sample, focusing on T cells in Graves' hyperthyroidism and ophthalmopathy.

The input for sequencing was peripheral blood mononuclear cells (PBMCs), taken at new diagnosis, from a patient treated with antithyroid drugs. The receptors shown here come from a woman aged 35-60 years with Graves disease.

This clonotype was detected only a few times. The rearrangement uses TRBV7-9 and TRBJ2-7; 12 bases match TRBD2. CDR3 length: 16 amino acids. Germline V gives CDR1 SEHNR, CDR2 FQNEAQ (reference sequence). After removal of 5 bases from V and 2 bases from J, the junction contained 7 bases not matched to a gene. CDR3 protein: CASSRRTSGEPYEQYF. CDR3 DNA sequence: TGTGCCAGCAGCAGGCGGACTAGCGGGGAACCCTACGAGCAGTACTTC. The full variable domain, rest sourced from reference TRBV7-9 and TRBJ2-7, is DTGVSQNPRHKITKRGQNVTFRCDPISEHNRLYWYRQTLGQGPEFLTYFQNEAQLEKSRLLSDRFSAERPKGSFSTLEIQRTEQGDSAMYLCASSRRTSGEPYEQYFGPGTRLTVT.

In this sample, this clonotype turned up many times. The junction shows a germline mismatch at one end, possibly a read error. The CDR3 reads CASSLQGGSTEAFF. The CDR3 coding sequence is TGTGCCAGCAGCCTACAGGGGGGTAGCACTGAAGCTTTCTTT. V and J are TRBV5-1 and TRBJ1-1; the match to TRBD1 covers 8 bases. The CDR3 covers 14 residues. CDR1 and CDR2 (germline): SGHRS, YFSETQ. The variable domain in full, with the rest retrieved from reference TRBV5-1 and TRBJ1-1, is KAGVTQTPRYLIKTRGQQVTLSCSPISGHRSVSWYQQTPGQGLQFLFEYFSETQRNKGNFPGRFSGRQFSNSRSEMNVSTLELGDSALYLCASSLQGGSTEAFFGQGTRLTVV.

This clonotype was seen ten or more times. The chain has TRBV12-5 and TRBJ2-7; no firm D call. V shed 8 bases and J shed 3 bases, with 14 bases lying between them. Per the germline V gene, CDR1 is LGHNT and CDR2 is FRNRAP. This CDR3 contains 13 residues. The CDR3 reads CASRGQDHYEQYF. CDR3 coding DNA: TGTGCTAGTCGAGGTCAGGACCACTACGAGCAGTACTTC. The full variable domain, with the rest looked up from reference TRBV12-5 and TRBJ2-7, is DARVTQTPRHKVTEMGQEVTMRCQPILGHNTVFWYRQTMMQGLELLAYFRNRAPLDDSGMPKDRFSAEMPDATLATLKIQPSEPRDSAVYFCASRGQDHYEQYFGPGTRLTVT.

Regarding this clonotype: One end of the junction is discordant with germline, which a read error may explain. V gene TRBV12-3 or TRBV12-4 combines with J gene TRBJ2-7, with D possibly being TRBD2 (5 bases). CDR3 length equals 13 residues. The CDR3 bases are TGTGCCAGCAACGAACAACAAGGACTCGAGCCGTGCTTC. Amino acids: CASNEQQGLEPCF.

This clonotype has ten or more counts. CDR3 loop: CAWSGPAQETQYF. In DNA, the CDR3 is TGTGCCTGGAGTGGTCCCGCTCAAGAGACCCAGTACTTC. V and J are TRBV30 and TRBJ2-5; D remains unclear. V was cut by 1 base and J by 2 bases, with 8 bases left in between. Looked up from germline, CDR1 is GTSNPN and CDR2 is SVGIG (reference sequence). CDR3 length equals 13 residues.

This clonotype came up many times. This sequence joins TRBV2 and TRBJ2-1; D perhaps matches TRBD1 (6 bases). In germline, CDR1 is SNHLY, CDR2 FYNNEI. The CDR3 is made up of 12 amino acids. V shed 6 bases and J shed 8 bases, with 11 bases lying between them. The CDR3, as DNA: TGTGCCAGCAGCCCAGGGGTGCATGAGCAGTTCTTC. Its protein product is CASSPGVHEQFF.

This clonotype was observed many times. The chain links TRBV7-9 to TRBJ1-1; D is ambiguous. Trimming removed 3 bases at V and 0 bases at J, with 8 bases between. The CDR3 extends over 14 amino acids. The germline CDR1 and CDR2 sequences are SEHNR and FQNEAQ (reference sequence). Written as DNA, the CDR3 is TGTGCCAGCAGCTTGGGGATGATGAACACTGAAGCTTTCTTT. It specifies CASSLGMMNTEAFF.

This clonotype was seen a handful of times. The chain recombines TRBV5-1 with TRBJ2-7, with a tentative D call TRBD1 (6 bases). Germline-derived CDR1 and CDR2 are SGHRS and YFSETQ. V lost 4 bases and J lost 2, with 16 bases in between. This CDR3 is 15 amino acids long. The CDR3 is CASSPDGTNTYEQYF. The CDR3 DNA reads as TGCGCCAGCAGCCCAGACGGGACAAATACCTACGAGCAGTACTTC.

This clonotype was picked up many times. V usage is TRBV12-3 or TRBV12-4 and J usage is TRBJ2-3; the match to TRBD2 covers 7 bases. V was clipped by 5 bases and J by 0 bases; unmatched bases: 5. The CDR3 extends over 15 amino acids. The CDR3 DNA is TGTGCCAGCAGTCGACTAGCTGCTAGCACAGATACGCAGTATTTT. This gives the protein CASSRLAASTDTQYF.

Worth noting for this clonotype: A much larger clone differs from this one at a single base, so this may be a read error. The chain combines TRBV7-9 with TRBJ1-1; weak D call: TRBD1 (5 bases). CDR3 length: 13 residues. The V gene's germline CDR1 is SEHNR and CDR2 FQNEAQ (reference sequence). CDR3 protein: CASRLGDVSEASF. CDR3 DNA: TGTGCCAGCCGCCTTGGGGACGTCTCTGAAGCTTCCTTT. The full variable domain, completed using reference TRBV7-9 and TRBJ1-1, is DTGVSQNPRHKITKRGQNVTFRCDPISEHNRLYWYRQTLGQGPEFLTYFQNEAQLEKSRLLSDRFSAERPKGSFSTLEIQRTEQGDSAMYLCASRLGDVSEASFGQGTRLTVV.

This chain uses TRBV6-5 with TRBJ1-2; unclear D gene. V was shortened by 4 bases and J by 0 bases, with 18 bases between the two germline ends. CDR1 MNHEY and CDR2 SVGAGI come from the germline V gene. The CDR3 totals 17 residues. CDR3 DNA: TGTGCCAGCAGTTCCCGTCGCCGGGCCCTAGCTAACTATGGCTACACCTTC. Translation: CASSSRRRALANYGYTF.

The rearrangement joins TRBV5-6 to TRBJ2-5; D unresolved. Germline V gene lookup returns CDR1 SGHDT and CDR2 YYEEEE. Trimming pared 3 bases from V and 2 bases from J, leaving 17 bases between. This CDR3 is 16 amino acids long. CDR3 sequence: CASSYPPEDRQETQYF. The CDR3 nucleotides are TGTGCCAGCAGCTATCCCCCAGAAGACCGACAAGAGACCCAGTACTTC.

Ten or more counts support this clonotype. The J gene is TRBJ1-2, the V gene TRBV6-1; D not resolved. Germline CDR1 MNHNS, CDR2 SASEGT. Trimming left V 6 bases short and J 2 bases short, with 10 bases between. This CDR3 contains 13 residues. The CDR3 DNA reads as TGTGCCAGCAGGATGACACTCAACTATGGCTACACCTTC. This translates into CASRMTLNYGYTF.

This chain uses TRBV13 with TRBJ1-1; 9 positions match TRBD1. V lost 5 bases, J lost 5 bases, and 9 bases stayed unmatched. The CDR3 consists of 15 residues. Germline assignment: CDR1 PRHDT and CDR2 FYEKMQ (reference sequence). The CDR3 bases are TGTGCCAGCAGCCATAGCTACAGGGGGCGGACTGAAGCTTTCTTT. Translating it yields CASSHSYRGRTEAFF.

On this clonotype: At one end the junction does not follow the germline gene, possibly because of a read error. V and J are TRBV19 and TRBJ1-5; no clear D. Per germline, CDR1 LNHDA and CDR2 SQIVND (reference sequence). The CDR3 extends over 15 amino acids. Here the CDR3 reads CASRVFGFSNRPQHF. The CDR3, as DNA: TGTGCCAGTAGGGTTTTCGGGTTTAGCAATCGGCCCCAGCATTTT. The full variable domain, in which reference TRBV19 and TRBJ1-5 provide the parts outside the CDR3, is DGGITQSPKYLFRKEGQNVTLSCEQNLNHDAMYWYRQDPGQGLRLIYYSQIVNDFQKGDIAEGYSVSREKKESFPLTVTSAQKNPTAFYLCASRVFGFSNRPQHFGDGTRLSIL.

J is TRBJ1-5 and V is TRBV6-2 or TRBV6-3; the match to TRBD1 covers 7 bases. The CDR3 totals 14 residues. Germline CDR1 reads MNHEY; CDR2 reads SVGEGT. V dropped 6 bases and J dropped 4; count of bases not matched to a gene: 6. CDR3 bases: TGTGCCAGCAGGGGGACACAGGGGAATCAGCCCCAGCATTTT. Protein: CASRGTQGNQPQHF.

This clonotype occurred many times. The rearrangement links TRBV12-3 or TRBV12-4 to TRBJ1-1; D is uncertain. CDR3 size: 14 residues. With 6 bases removed from V and 7 bases from J, the gap between germline ends came to 18 bases. CDR3 residues: CASSYPLVQSEAFF. The CDR3 DNA reads as TGTGCCAGCAGCTACCCCCTCGTCCAAAGTGAAGCTTTCTTT.

This clonotype came up many times. This chain connects TRBV2 to TRBJ2-2; TRBD2 agrees at 11 bases. The J segment lost 5 bases and the V segment lost 3 bases, leaving 2 bases of the junction unmatched. There are 15 residues in the CDR3. Germline CDR1 is SNHLY and CDR2 is FYNNEI. The chain's CDR3 is CASSDTSGGTGELFF. In DNA, the CDR3 is TGTGCCAGCAGTGACACTAGCGGGGGTACCGGGGAGCTGTTTTTT.

This clonotype has more than one count but fewer than ten. V usage is TRBV2 and J usage is TRBJ2-2; D unclear. Germline-derived CDR1 and CDR2 are SNHLY and FYNNEI. The V gene lost 4 bases and the J gene lost 6 bases, with 12 bases spanning the gap. This CDR3 is 14 amino acids long. The CDR3 region has the DNA TGTGCCAGCAGTGTCTTGGAGTCCGCCGGGGAGCTGTTTTTT. Translation: CASSVLESAGELFF. The full variable domain, in which reference TRBV2 and TRBJ2-2 provide the parts outside the CDR3, is EPEVTQTPSHQVTQMGQEVILRCVPISNHLYFYWYRQILGQKVEFLVSFYNNEISEKSEIFDDQFSVERPDGSNFTLKIRSTKLEDSAMYFCASSVLESAGELFFGEGSRLTVL.

Of note for this clonotype: A much bigger clone sits one base away, suggesting this may be a read error. The chain has TRBV3-1 and TRBJ1-1, with a possible D match to TRBD1 (6 bases). Germline loops: CDR1 LGHDT, CDR2 YNNKEL (reference sequence). The CDR3 spans 15 residues. CDR3: CASSQAHSRGGEASF. The CDR3, as DNA: TGTGCCAGCAGCCAAGCCCACTCCAGGGGAGGTGAAGCTTCCTTT.

This clonotype was counted ten times or more. The chain recombines TRBV7-9 with TRBJ1-2; 7 bases agree with TRBD1. Germline CDR1 and CDR2: SEHNR and FQNEAQ (reference sequence). J gave up 3 bases and V 5 bases, and 3 bases lay outside the gene matches. There are 13 residues in the CDR3. The CDR3 DNA follows: TGTGCCAGCAGCCAAACAGGGGACTATGGCTACACCTTC. It is translated as CASSQTGDYGYTF.

This clonotype has only a few counts. This sequence joins TRBV20-1 and TRBJ1-2; TRBD1 aligns across 7 bases. Germline loops: CDR1 DFQATT, CDR2 SNEGSKA (reference sequence). CDR3 size: 15 residues. J gave up 7 bases and V 6 bases, and 17 bases lay outside the gene matches. CDR3 bases: TGCAGTGCGCCAGGGGGACACCGCTTCGGGGGTGGCTACACCTTC. It specifies CSAPGGHRFGGGYTF.

This clonotype was seen ten or more times. The chain combines TRBV18 with TRBJ1-1, with 9 positions matching TRBD1. The J segment lost 4 bases and the V segment lost 5 bases, leaving 5 bases of the junction unmatched. This CDR3 region has 14 residues. Germline V gives CDR1 KGHSH, CDR2 LQKENI. The CDR3 sequence is CASSGTGSGTEAFF. Written as DNA, the CDR3 is TGTGCCAGCTCAGGGACAGGGTCTGGCACTGAAGCTTTCTTT.